This T cell receptor beta chain is drawn from a study of blood T cell repertoires in COVID-19. Germline CDR1 is SGHNT and CDR2 is YENEEA. This CDR3 has 14 amino acids. Trimming took 5 bases from V and 2 from J, leaving 11 bases between them. Assay used: immunoSEQ multiplex PCR; TCRdb lists only in-frame clones, some missing. In the table there are roughly 240,000 clones, about 83% of which are singletons. V and J are TRBV11-3 and TRBJ2-3, with D perhaps TRBD1 (6 bases). This TCR was recovered from a woman between 50 and 59 years old who had recovered from COVID-19. What was sequenced was PBMCs or T cells enriched from blood (not recorded which). CDR3 DNA: TGTGCCAGCAGCCGAAGGGGGTCCACAGATACGCAGTATTTT. Amino acids: CASSRRGSTDTQYF.